This TCR beta chain was recovered during a study of blood T cell repertoires in COVID-19. Across the whole study: Both acute and convalescent COVID-19 samples were obtained from the United States, Italy and Spain. PBMCs, B-cell-depleted T cells, or T cells were the source of the cDNA or gDNA that made up the material.

V lost 3 bases and J lost 5, with 8 bases in between. This CDR3 spans 13 amino acids. Germline V lookup: CDR1 SGHDN, CDR2 FVKESK. Source study methods: Scientists estimated how many nucleated cells there were by amplifying reference gene primers. Clones were read by immunoSEQ multiplex PCR, and TCRdb kept only the in-frame ones, dropping some. Clone size and the V and J calls come from that table; the DNA yielded D and trimming. The sample includes 250,000 to 300,000 clones, roughly 85% of them seen just once. Sequencing input: peripheral blood. The clonotype was recovered from a woman in her 70s with acute or convalescent COVID-19. J is TRBJ1-3 and V is TRBV14; no firm D call. The CDR3 nucleotides are TGTGCCAGCAGCCAGAACCAGAGAAACACCATATATTTT. Residues: CASSQNQRNTIYF.